This paragraph reports one T cell receptor (beta chain). Data came from immunoSEQ multiplex PCR; TCRdb stores just in-frame clones and leaves some out. The table has roughly 130,000 clones, approximately 80% seen once. This entry is derived from a study of blood T cell repertoires in COVID-19. Between the trimmed V and J ends, which lost 6 bases and 6 bases, there was a span of 17 bases. Germline V CDR1 and CDR2: SGHVS, FQNEAQ. The CDR3 is 15 amino acids. V is TRBV7-8 and J is TRBJ2-2, with a tentative D call TRBD1 (7 bases). The clonotype originates from a woman of 80 years or more with acute or convalescent COVID-19. The sequenced sample consisted of peripheral blood. The CDR3 here is CASRLLRGDPGELFF. The CDR3 region has the DNA TGTGCCAGCAGGCTACTCAGGGGGGACCCCGGGGAGCTGTTTTTT.